This T cell receptor beta chain was obtained from a study of stem cell transplantation in POMP-related autoinflammatory disease. Germline V gene lookup returns CDR1 SGHRS and CDR2 YFSETQ. Germline trimming cut 0 bases from V and 0 bases from J; bases unmatched to any gene: 6. There are 16 residues in the CDR3. Sequencing was performed with immunoSEQ multiplex PCR; in TCRdb, only in-frame clones are kept and a portion is missing. Of roughly 70,000 clones in the sample, roughly 90% were seen once. This clone was seen a few times. V is TRBV5-1 and J is TRBJ2-7; 7 nucleotides line up with TRBD2. Sample: CD4+ T cells from PBMCs, taken after stem cell transplantation. The TCR comes from a human patient with POMP-related autoinflammation and immune dysregulation (PRAID). Some T cells may trace back to the graft donor. Written as DNA, the CDR3 is TGCGCCAGCAGCTTGGCCTATAGCGGGCCCTCCTACGAGCAGTACTTC. Encoded protein: CASSLAYSGPSYEQYF.